This is a list of T cell receptor beta chains from one sample in a study of shared T cell receptors in the human thymus. Produced via immunoSEQ multiplex PCR; TCRdb's table is partial and in-frame only. The table lists some 700,000 clones, 75% to 90% of them singletons. The same data also went into a second study, on human thymus T cells.

Sequenced sample: thymocytes. The receptors shown here come from a girl under three years old with a congenital heart defect. Both conserved end residues are part of each CDR3. D genes are given only for firm matches. Expanded clones are given a class, and other clones once, few, many or no size at all.

abundance	v_gene	d_gene	j_gene	CDR3aa	CDR3nt
.	TRBV7-2	TRBD1	TRBJ1-2	CASSLEQGSRNGYTF	TGTGCCAGCAGCTTAGAACAGGGGTCGAGGAATGGCTACACCTTC
.	TRBV4-1	.	TRBJ2-7	CASSPLTVTRGRVYEQYF	TGCGCCAGCAGCCCCCTGACCGTTACGCGGGGCAGGGTCTACGAGCAGTACTTC
.	TRBV7-9	TRBD1	TRBJ1-2	CASSSRGPVYGYTF	TGTGCCAGCAGTTCCAGGGGGCCCGTCTATGGCTACACCTTC
.	TRBV28	.	TRBJ2-1	CASSPGAYNEQFF	TGTGCCAGCAGTCCCGGGGCCTACAATGAGCAGTTCTTC
.	TRBV12-5	TRBD2	TRBJ2-1	CASGFSERGEVNEQFF	TGTGCTAGTGGTTTTAGTGAGCGGGGGGAGGTTAATGAGCAGTTCTTC
.	TRBV30	TRBD1	TRBJ1-4	CAWSVGQGPTVPQMGEKLFF	TGTGCCTGGAGTGTGGGACAGGGGCCCACAGTTCCCCAGATGGGGGAAAAACTGTTTTTT
.	TRBV6-5	TRBD1	TRBJ2-3	CASSYLTGGMFDTQYF	TGTGCCAGCAGTTACCTGACAGGGGGGATGTTTGATACGCAGTATTTT
.	TRBV4-3	TRBD2	TRBJ2-7	CASSQEGAGGYSYEQYF	TGCGCCAGCAGCCAAGAAGGTGCGGGGGGATACTCCTACGAGCAGTACTTC
.	TRBV4-1	TRBD1	TRBJ1-3	CASSQELYWDRGF	TGCGCCAGCAGCCAAGAGTTATATTGGGACAGGGGTTTT
.	TRBV6-1	TRBD1	TRBJ1-5	CASSVIGTAYQPQHF	TGTGCCAGCAGTGTAATCGGGACAGCTTATCAGCCCCAGCATTTT
.	TRBV14	TRBD1	TRBJ1-1	CASSPGTGAPTEAFF	TGTGCCAGCAGCCCCGGGACAGGGGCGCCCACTGAAGCTTTCTTT
.	TRBV28	.	TRBJ1-5	CASSLCEKGIDSSNQPQHF	TGTGCCAGCAGTTTATGCGAGAAGGGGATAGATAGCAGCAATCAGCCCCAGCATTTT
.	TRBV5-1	.	TRBJ2-2	CASSGNRVLFTGELFF	TGCGCCAGCAGCGGAAACAGGGTTTTATTCACCGGGGAGCTGTTTTTT
.	TRBV6-1	TRBD1	TRBJ1-5	CASSGRTGPIQQPQHF	TGTGCCAGCAGTGGTCGGACAGGGCCGATTCAACAGCCCCAGCATTTT
.	TRBV2	.	TRBJ1-2	CASSEAFPPINYGYTF	TGTGCCAGCAGTGAAGCTTTCCCCCCCATTAACTATGGCTACACCTTC
once	TRBV5-1	.	TRBJ1-4	CASSATRETNEKLFF	TGCGCCAGCAGTGCCACCAGGGAAACTAATGAAAAACTGTTTTTT
.	TRBV28	.	TRBJ2-3	CASSLGGAADTQYF	TGTGCCAGCAGTTTGGGCGGGGCGGCAGATACGCAGTATTTT
.	TRBV7-6	TRBD2	TRBJ2-3	CASSFLPPTTQRGGADTQYF	TGTGCCAGCAGCTTTTTACCCCCAACAACCCAGCGGGGGGGCGCAGATACGCAGTATTTT
.	TRBV15	.	TRBJ1-6	CATRGKVNNSPLHF	TGTGCCACCAGGGGCAAAGTCAATAATTCACCCCTCCACTTT
.	TRBV7-9	TRBD1	TRBJ2-7	CASSPHHLRQGAYEQYF	TGTGCCAGCAGCCCCCATCACCTTAGACAGGGGGCTTACGAGCAGTACTTC
.	TRBV7-2	.	TRBJ1-1	CASSSAHRALTEAFF	TGTGCCAGCAGCTCCGCCCACAGGGCCCTCACTGAAGCTTTCTTT
.	TRBV28	.	TRBJ2-4	CASSHKNIQYF	TGTGCCAGCAGTCACAAAAACATTCAGTACTTC
few	TRBV5-1	TRBD2	TRBJ2-1	CASSLELALPRLF	TGCGCCAGCAGCTTGGAACTAGCGCTCCCCCGGCTCTTC
.	TRBV4-1	.	TRBJ1-3	CASRGGPGNTIYF	TGCGCCAGCCGAGGGGGACCGGGAAACACCATATATTTT
.	TRBV10-1	.	TRBJ1-1	CASSPGQNTEAFF	TGCGCCAGCAGCCCGGGACAGAACACTGAAGCTTTCTTT
.	TRBV7-9	.	TRBJ2-1	CASSLPWGRESYNEQFF	TGTGCCAGCAGCTTACCCTGGGGCAGAGAATCCTACAATGAGCAGTTCTTC
.	TRBV20-1	.	TRBJ1-2	CSAQVYGYTF	TGCAGTGCCCAGGTTTATGGCTACACCTTC
.	TRBV28	.	TRBJ1-5	CASSLGATSPEAVMDNQPQHF	TGTGCCAGCAGTTTAGGGGCAACAAGTCCTGAGGCAGTCATGGATAATCAGCCCCAGCATTTT
few	TRBV27	TRBD1	TRBJ1-1	CASRDKQGAATSRLTEAFF	TGTGCCAGCAGGGATAAACAGGGGGCCGCTACATCCAGACTTACTGAAGCTTTCTTT
.	TRBV27	TRBD1	TRBJ2-7	CASSLTGDREQYF	TGTGCCAGCAGTTTAACCGGGGACAGGGAGCAGTACTTC
.	TRBV27	TRBD1	TRBJ1-2	CASSRRGGRGSNGYTF	TGTGCCAGCAGTCGTAGGGGCGGCAGGGGGTCGAATGGCTACACCTTC
.	TRBV5-4	.	TRBJ2-1	CASSPRHPPDTYNEQFF	TGTGCCAGCAGCCCACGACATCCACCGGACACTTACAATGAGCAGTTCTTC
.	TRBV11-2	.	TRBJ1-2	CASTLRKGGYGYTF	TGTGCCAGCACCCTACGTAAGGGAGGCTATGGCTACACCTTC
few	TRBV2	TRBD1	TRBJ2-1	CASRGRQGVRNEQFF	TGTGCCAGCAGGGGGAGACAGGGGGTTAGGAATGAGCAGTTCTTC
.	TRBV7-6	.	TRBJ2-5	CASSLYYSAGSQETQYF	TGTGCCAGCAGCTTATATTATTCAGCAGGCAGCCAAGAGACCCAGTACTTC
few	TRBV4-1	.	TRBJ1-2	CASSRKGVLASGPANYGYTF	TGCGCCAGCAGCCGAAAGGGGGTCCTAGCTTCGGGGCCAGCTAACTATGGCTACACCTTC
.	TRBV21-1	.	TRBJ1-3	CASSRTGVAGSGNTIYF	TGTGCCAGCAGCAGAACAGGGGTCGCAGGCTCTGGAAACACCATATATTTT
few	TRBV15	TRBD1	TRBJ1-2	CATSVYRDRVWGYTF	TGTGCCACCAGCGTATACCGGGACAGGGTCTGGGGCTACACCTTC
.	TRBV5-1	TRBD1	TRBJ2-7	CASSPLDRVYEQYF	TGCGCCAGCAGCCCGCTGGACAGGGTCTACGAGCAGTACTTC
.	TRBV29-1	.	TRBJ1-1	CSVEGAVNTEAFF	TGCAGCGTTGAAGGGGCAGTGAACACTGAAGCTTTCTTT
.	TRBV4-1	TRBD1	TRBJ2-5	CASSPRPGGGPETQYF	TGCGCCAGCAGCCCCCGACCAGGGGGCGGCCCAGAGACCCAGTACTTC